The rows below give T cell receptor beta chains drawn from one sample of a study of shared clonotypes between healthy human individuals. TCRdb's table, derived via immunoSEQ multiplex PCR, lists solely in-frame clones and lacks some. The data show 1 million to 1.2 million clones, approximately 77% seen once. Source material: memory CD4+ T cells from PBMCs. Receptors were obtained from a man aged 18 to 35 in good health. Some clones in this sample may be carry-over from other donors' samples. Both conserved end residues are part of each CDR3. The D gene is left open where the match is weak. Not every row has a clone size; where given, it reads once, few, many or a size class.

TRBD1	TRBV7-8	.	TRBJ1-2	CASSLEGQTYGYTF	TGTGCCAGCAGCTTAGAGGGACAGACCTATGGCTACACCTTC
TRBD1	TRBV7-8	.	TRBJ1-1	CASSLVLGTGLGEAFF	TGTGCCAGCAGCTTAGTATTGGGGACAGGGCTTGGGGAAGCTTTCTTT
TRBD1	TRBV18	.	TRBJ1-5	CASSPGQGDSNQPQHF	TGTGCCAGCTCTCCGGGACAGGGAGATAGCAATCAGCCCCAGCATTTT
.	TRBV11-2	few	TRBJ2-2	CASSSETGELFF	TGTGCCAGCAGCTCCGAGACCGGGGAGCTGTTTTTT
.	TRBV28	few	TRBJ2-7	CASNSGGIISEQYF	TGTGCCAGCAACTCCGGCGGGATCATTAGCGAGCAGTACTTC
.	TRBV7-9	.	TRBJ1-2	CASSPGVNYGYTF	TGTGCCAGCAGCCCCGGAGTCAACTATGGCTACACCTTC
.	TRBV5-8	.	TRBJ1-5	CASSLGKDQPQHF	TGTGCCAGCAGCTTGGGTAAGGATCAGCCCCAGCATTTT
.	TRBV6-1	once	TRBJ2-5	CASSEAGGRETQYF	TGTGCCAGCAGTGAAGCTGGGGGGCGAGAGACCCAGTACTTC
.	TRBV6-1	.	TRBJ2-3	CASSDRGLTDTQYF	TGTGCCAGCAGTGACAGGGGCCTTACAGATACGCAGTATTTT
.	TRBV27	few	TRBJ1-1	CASSFRGVGNTEAFF	TGTGCCAGCAGTTTTAGGGGGGTTGGGAACACTGAAGCTTTCTTT
TRBD1	TRBV29-1	once	TRBJ1-1	CSVARTGGFNTEAFF	TGCAGCGTTGCTCGGACAGGGGGCTTCAACACTGAAGCTTTCTTT
.	TRBV7-8	.	TRBJ2-3	CASSSNQDTQYF	TGTGCCAGCAGCTCCAACCAGGATACGCAGTATTTT
.	TRBV5-1	.	TRBJ2-3	CASSLGRQTSTDTQYF	TGCGCCAGCAGCTTGGGCAGACAAACTAGCACAGATACGCAGTATTTT
TRBD1	TRBV6-6	once	TRBJ1-2	CASRDRDSYGYTF	TGTGCCAGCAGGGACAGGGACAGCTATGGCTACACCTTC
TRBD2	TRBV11-1	.	TRBJ2-7	CASSVGLAEYYEQYF	TGTGCCAGCAGCGTGGGACTAGCGGAATACTACGAGCAGTACTTC
.	TRBV19	once	TRBJ1-1	CATYAGLENTEAFF	TGTGCCACCTACGCAGGACTTGAGAACACTGAAGCTTTCTTT
.	TRBV10-3	few	TRBJ1-1	CAISGRGGTTEAFF	TGTGCCATCAGTGGTCGAGGGGGAACAACTGAAGCTTTCTTT
.	TRBV27	.	TRBJ1-5	CASSSQRQLLQPQHF	TGTGCCAGCAGTTCCCAGCGACAGCTCCTTCAGCCCCAGCATTTT
TRBD1	TRBV28	few	TRBJ1-6	CASSTDWTGNSPLHF	TGTGCCAGCAGCACCGATTGGACAGGGAATTCACCCCTCCACTTT
.	TRBV5-1	.	TRBJ1-6	CASRGVGLDSPLHF	TGCGCCAGCAGAGGGGTAGGTCTGGATTCACCCCTCCACTTT
.	TRBV28	few	TRBJ1-1	CASAAPHRNTEAFF	TGTGCCAGCGCCGCGCCCCACAGGAACACTGAAGCTTTCTTT
.	TRBV5-4	.	TRBJ1-3	CASSPAGTNSGNTIYF	TGTGCCAGCAGCCCAGCCGGGACAAACTCTGGAAACACCATATATTTT
TRBD2	TRBV10-2	.	TRBJ2-1	CASSGPSGRAENEQFF	TGCGCCAGCAGTGGGCCTAGCGGGAGGGCCGAGAATGAGCAGTTCTTC
.	TRBV10-1	once	TRBJ1-3	CASKFSGNTIYF	TGCGCCAGCAAATTTTCGGGAAACACCATATATTTT
.	TRBV6-6	.	TRBJ2-1	CASSYSNPAYNEQFF	TGTGCCAGCAGTTACTCGAATCCCGCCTACAATGAGCAGTTCTTC
.	TRBV5-1	.	TRBJ2-7	CASSLATGYEQYF	TGCGCCAGCAGCTTGGCAACGGGCTACGAGCAGTACTTC
.	TRBV6-4	.	TRBJ2-3	CASSDHLTDTQYF	TGTGCCAGCAGTGACCACCTCACAGATACGCAGTATTTT
TRBD1	TRBV28	.	TRBJ2-3	CASGPGGSSTDTQYF	TGTGCCAGCGGTCCAGGGGGCTCTAGCACAGATACGCAGTATTTT
TRBD1	TRBV28	.	TRBJ2-7	CASSDRGLSYEQYF	TGTGCCAGTTCGGACAGGGGATTATCCTACGAGCAGTACTTC
TRBD2	TRBV7-8	.	TRBJ2-7	CASSSRTSNYEQYF	TGTGCCAGCAGCTCCAGGACTAGCAACTACGAGCAGTACTTC
.	TRBV30	.	TRBJ1-4	CAWSPTGRWEKLFF	TGTGCCTGGAGTCCTACAGGGAGATGGGAAAAACTGTTTTTT
.	TRBV5-6	.	TRBJ1-2	CASSLRVGYGYTF	TGTGCCAGCAGCTTGAGAGTGGGCTATGGCTACACCTTC
.	TRBV7-9	.	TRBJ2-7	CASSLTGLSYEQYF	TGTGCCAGCAGCTTAACAGGGTTATCCTACGAGCAGTACTTC
.	TRBV11-2	.	TRBJ2-7	CASSPPDSLSSYEQYF	TGTGCCAGCAGCCCACCGGACAGCTTGAGCTCCTACGAGCAGTACTTC
.	TRBV28	few	TRBJ2-2	CASSPSRAPNTGELFF	TGTGCCAGCAGTCCCTCCCGCGCGCCGAACACCGGGGAGCTGTTTTTT
.	TRBV2	few	TRBJ1-2	CASSLLGGINYGYTF	TGTGCCAGCAGCCTCCTCGGGGGGATTAACTATGGCTACACCTTC
.	TRBV28	.	TRBJ1-2	CASSLQGGGRKGYTF	TGTGCCAGCAGTTTACAGGGTGGGGGGCGGAAAGGCTACACCTTC
.	TRBV5-7	.	TRBJ1-4	CARSGGWNEKLFF	TGTGCCAGGAGCGGGGGATGGAATGAAAAACTGTTTTTT
TRBD2	TRBV5-1	.	TRBJ2-2	CASSSGTTTGELFF	TGCGCCAGCAGCTCCGGGACTACCACCGGGGAGCTGTTTTTT
TRBD1	TRBV9	once	TRBJ1-2	CASSGSGQIYGYTF	TGTGCCAGCAGCGGTTCGGGACAGATCTATGGCTACACCTTC
TRBD1	TRBV7-6	once	TRBJ2-7	CASSLTGAEQYF	TGTGCCAGCAGCTTGACAGGGGCAGAGCAGTACTTC
TRBD2	TRBV2	many	TRBJ2-7	CASSEAWREGYEQYF	TGTGCCAGCAGTGAAGCATGGCGGGAGGGTTACGAGCAGTACTTC
TRBD2	TRBV15	.	TRBJ2-3	CATSRGTSGWTDTQYF	TGTGCCACCAGCAGAGGTACTAGCGGGTGGACAGATACGCAGTATTTT
TRBD2	TRBV9	once	TRBJ2-1	CASSVVAGLVNEQFF	TGTGCCAGCAGCGTAGTAGCAGGACTAGTAAATGAGCAGTTCTTC
TRBD2	TRBV7-3	.	TRBJ2-7	CAPLAGDEQYF	TGTGCCCCTCTAGCGGGAGATGAGCAGTACTTC
TRBD2	TRBV7-2	many	TRBJ2-7	CASSPTSGYEQYF	TGTGCCAGCAGCCCGACTAGCGGATACGAGCAGTACTTC
TRBD1	TRBV5-1	.	TRBJ2-5	CASSLAGQSVETQYF	TGCGCCAGCAGCTTGGCGGGACAGTCCGTAGAGACCCAGTACTTC
TRBD2	TRBV29-1	.	TRBJ2-7	CSVAGTSGKYEQYF	TGCAGCGTCGCCGGGACTAGCGGGAAGTACGAGCAGTACTTC
.	TRBV6-6	.	TRBJ2-5	CASSNQLGQQYF	TGTGCCAGCAGCAATCAACTCGGGCAGCAGTACTTC
.	TRBV30	.	TRBJ1-2	CAWSVHYSYGYTF	TGTGCCTGGAGTGTACATTATTCCTATGGCTACACCTTC
.	TRBV5-5	once	TRBJ1-2	CASTSIAAGPYGYTF	TGTGCCAGCACCTCCATTGCAGCGGGACCATATGGCTACACCTTC
.	TRBV4-3	few	TRBJ1-1	CASSQEGTTAEAFF	TGCGCCAGCAGCCAAGAAGGGACGACAGCTGAAGCTTTCTTT
TRBD1	TRBV9	once	TRBJ2-2	CASSFRTGNTGELFF	TGTGCCAGCAGCTTTCGGACAGGGAACACCGGGGAGCTGTTTTTT
.	TRBV7-3	.	TRBJ2-5	CASSLTRQETQYF	TGTGCCAGCAGCTTAACCCGCCAAGAGACCCAGTACTTC
.	TRBV6-1	once	TRBJ1-2	CATSLDTSNYGYTF	TGTGCCACCTCCTTAGACACTTCTAACTATGGCTACACCTTC
TRBD1	TRBV7-9	.	TRBJ2-3	CASSRDRAADTQYF	TGTGCCAGCAGCAGGGACAGGGCTGCAGATACGCAGTATTTT
.	TRBV7-2	.	TRBJ2-1	CASSLGSWTTYNEQFF	TGTGCCAGCAGCTTAGGTTCATGGACTACCTACAATGAGCAGTTCTTC
.	TRBV7-9	.	TRBJ2-5	CASSYRVPQETQYF	TGTGCCAGCAGTTACAGGGTGCCCCAAGAGACCCAGTACTTC
.	TRBV7-9	.	TRBJ1-1	CASSRGGSKAFF	TGTGCCAGCAGCCGTGGGGGGTCTAAAGCTTTCTTT